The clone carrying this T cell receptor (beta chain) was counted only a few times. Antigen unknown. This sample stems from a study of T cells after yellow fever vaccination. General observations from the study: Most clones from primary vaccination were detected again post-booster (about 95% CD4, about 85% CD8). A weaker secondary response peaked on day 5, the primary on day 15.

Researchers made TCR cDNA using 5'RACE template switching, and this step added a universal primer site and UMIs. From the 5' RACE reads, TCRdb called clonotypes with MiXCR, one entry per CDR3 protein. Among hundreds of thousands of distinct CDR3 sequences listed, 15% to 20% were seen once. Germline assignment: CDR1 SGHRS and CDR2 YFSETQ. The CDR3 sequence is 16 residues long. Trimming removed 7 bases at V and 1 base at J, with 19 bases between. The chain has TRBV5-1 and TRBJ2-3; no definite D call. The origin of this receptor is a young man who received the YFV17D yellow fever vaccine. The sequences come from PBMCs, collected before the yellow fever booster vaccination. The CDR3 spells CASGIVSKSGTDTQYF. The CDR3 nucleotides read TGCGCCAGCGGTATCGTTAGTAAATCGGGCACAGATACGCAGTATTTT.